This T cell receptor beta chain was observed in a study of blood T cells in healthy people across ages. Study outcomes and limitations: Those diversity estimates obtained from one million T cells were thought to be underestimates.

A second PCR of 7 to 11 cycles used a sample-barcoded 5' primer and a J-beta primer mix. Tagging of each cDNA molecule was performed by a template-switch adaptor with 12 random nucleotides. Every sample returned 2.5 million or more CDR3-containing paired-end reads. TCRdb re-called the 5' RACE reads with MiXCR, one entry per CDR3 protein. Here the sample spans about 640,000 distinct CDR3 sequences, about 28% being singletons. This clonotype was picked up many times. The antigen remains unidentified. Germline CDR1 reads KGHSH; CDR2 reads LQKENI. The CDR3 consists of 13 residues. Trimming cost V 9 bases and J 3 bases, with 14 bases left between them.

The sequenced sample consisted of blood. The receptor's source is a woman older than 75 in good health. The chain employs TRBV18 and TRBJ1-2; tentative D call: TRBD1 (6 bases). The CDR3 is CASSDRGDYGYTF. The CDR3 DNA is TGTGCCAGTTCGGACAGAGGGGACTATGGCTACACCTTC.